This is a list of T cell receptor beta chains from one sample in a study of beta chain features in type 1 diabetes. Some clones are missing from TCRdb's copy, which holds only in-frame ones; the method was immunoSEQ multiplex PCR. The sample holds about 620,000 clones; around a sixth are singletons and the top ten take 0.09% to 0.095%. Material for sequencing was naive CD4+ T cells from blood. Source of these receptors: a man between 18 and 29 years old in good health. CDR3s include the opening cysteine and the closing phenylalanine or tryptophan. The order of the fields is D gene, J gene, clone size, V gene, CDR3 protein, CDR3 DNA. The D gene is left open where the match is weak. A clone size is listed for some rows: how often the clone was seen (once, few, many), or a class if it is expanded.

D gene: NA
J gene: TRBJ2-3
clone size: NA
V gene: TRBV7-2
CDR3 protein: CASSLESGTGTDTQYF
CDR3 DNA: TGTGCCAGCAGCTTAGAGTCCGGGACGGGCACAGATACGCAGTATTTT

D gene: NA
J gene: TRBJ2-4
clone size: NA
V gene: TRBV7-2
CDR3 protein: CASSPDVNIQYF
CDR3 DNA: TGTGCCAGCAGCCCGGATGTAAACATTCAGTACTTC

D gene: NA
J gene: TRBJ2-7
clone size: NA
V gene: TRBV7-2
CDR3 protein: CASSPRGSAYEQYF
CDR3 DNA: TGTGCCAGCAGCCCTCGTGGTAGCGCCTACGAGCAGTACTTC

D gene: NA
J gene: TRBJ2-6
clone size: few
V gene: TRBV5-6
CDR3 protein: CASSFLSGANVLTF
CDR3 DNA: TGTGCCAGCAGCTTCTTATCTGGGGCCAACGTCCTGACTTTC

D gene: NA
J gene: TRBJ1-2
clone size: few
V gene: TRBV30
CDR3 protein: CAWRGPVSFTYGYTF
CDR3 DNA: TGTGCCTGGAGGGGCCCTGTCTCATTCACCTATGGCTACACCTTC

D gene: NA
J gene: TRBJ2-7
clone size: NA
V gene: TRBV7-3
CDR3 protein: CASSLVGAAPEQYF
CDR3 DNA: TGTGCCAGCAGCTTAGTAGGGGCCGCCCCCGAGCAGTACTTC

D gene: NA
J gene: TRBJ1-2
clone size: NA
V gene: TRBV29-1
CDR3 protein: CSVEGTPANYGYTF
CDR3 DNA: TGCAGCGTTGAGGGGACACCCGCTAACTATGGCTACACCTTC

D gene: NA
J gene: TRBJ2-7
clone size: NA
V gene: TRBV7-9
CDR3 protein: CASSFFNTHYEQYF
CDR3 DNA: TGTGCCAGCAGCTTTTTTAACACCCACTACGAGCAGTACTTC

D gene: TRBD2
J gene: TRBJ2-1
clone size: NA
V gene: TRBV2
CDR3 protein: CASQETSLALNEQFF
CDR3 DNA: TGTGCCAGCCAGGAGACTAGCTTGGCCTTAAATGAGCAGTTCTTC

D gene: NA
J gene: TRBJ2-5
clone size: NA
V gene: TRBV10-3
CDR3 protein: CAISESLVGQETQYF
CDR3 DNA: TGTGCCATCAGTGAGTCTCTAGTAGGACAAGAGACCCAGTACTTC

D gene: NA
J gene: TRBJ1-2
clone size: few
V gene: TRBV19
CDR3 protein: CASRPLGGAYGYTF
CDR3 DNA: TGTGCCAGTAGACCCCTCGGAGGGGCCTATGGCTACACCTTC

D gene: NA
J gene: TRBJ2-5
clone size: NA
V gene: TRBV7-9
CDR3 protein: CASSFLLAGETQYF
CDR3 DNA: TGTGCCAGCAGCTTTCTCCTAGCAGGGGAGACCCAGTACTTC

D gene: NA
J gene: TRBJ2-7
clone size: few
V gene: TRBV7-2
CDR3 protein: CASSKGFSYEQYF
CDR3 DNA: TGTGCCAGCAGCAAGGGTTTCTCCTACGAGCAGTACTTC

D gene: TRBD1
J gene: TRBJ2-1
clone size: NA
V gene: TRBV7-8
CDR3 protein: CASSPSRDRVNEQFF
CDR3 DNA: TGTGCCAGCAGCCCGAGCCGGGACAGGGTCAATGAGCAGTTCTTC

D gene: NA
J gene: TRBJ2-7
clone size: NA
V gene: TRBV7-2
CDR3 protein: CASSLKGSYEQYF
CDR3 DNA: TGTGCCAGCAGCTTAAAGGGCTCCTACGAGCAGTACTTC

D gene: NA
J gene: TRBJ2-7
clone size: NA
V gene: TRBV6-5
CDR3 protein: CASSYLPSYEQYF
CDR3 DNA: TGTGCCAGCAGTTATCTCCCCTCCTACGAGCAGTACTTC

D gene: NA
J gene: TRBJ2-1
clone size: NA
V gene: TRBV6-6
CDR3 protein: CASTAGSGNEQFF
CDR3 DNA: TGTGCCAGCACAGCGGGTTCGGGGAATGAGCAGTTCTTC

D gene: NA
J gene: TRBJ1-5
clone size: NA
V gene: TRBV19
CDR3 protein: CASSAGQLQHF
CDR3 DNA: TGTGCCAGTAGTGCTGGGCAGCTCCAGCATTTT

D gene: NA
J gene: TRBJ1-2
clone size: NA
V gene: TRBV18
CDR3 protein: CASNGQQKNGYTF
CDR3 DNA: TGTGCCAGCAACGGGCAGCAAAAGAATGGCTACACCTTC

D gene: TRBD1
J gene: TRBJ1-2
clone size: NA
V gene: TRBV19
CDR3 protein: CASSKDPDRGFYGYTF
CDR3 DNA: TGTGCCAGTAGTAAAGACCCCGACAGGGGATTCTATGGCTACACCTTC

D gene: TRBD2
J gene: TRBJ2-3
clone size: NA
V gene: TRBV4-2
CDR3 protein: CASSQVASGKASTDTQYF
CDR3 DNA: TGTGCCAGCAGCCAAGTGGCTAGCGGGAAGGCTAGCACAGATACGCAGTATTTT

D gene: TRBD2
J gene: TRBJ2-1
clone size: many
V gene: TRBV19
CDR3 protein: CASSITASGDYNEQFF
CDR3 DNA: TGTGCCAGTAGTATAACGGCTAGCGGGGATTACAATGAGCAGTTCTTC

D gene: NA
J gene: TRBJ2-3
clone size: NA
V gene: TRBV5-4
CDR3 protein: CASSETGSDTQYF
CDR3 DNA: TGTGCCAGCAGCGAAACAGGGTCAGATACGCAGTATTTT

D gene: TRBD1
J gene: TRBJ1-1
clone size: few
V gene: TRBV7-9
CDR3 protein: CASSPGQGGDTEAFF
CDR3 DNA: TGTGCCAGCAGCCCTGGACAGGGTGGGGACACTGAAGCTTTCTTT

D gene: TRBD1
J gene: TRBJ1-5
clone size: few
V gene: TRBV28
CDR3 protein: CASSSTGVNNQPQHF
CDR3 DNA: TGTGCCAGCAGTTCAACAGGGGTCAACAATCAGCCCCAGCATTTT

D gene: NA
J gene: TRBJ1-5
clone size: NA
V gene: TRBV30
CDR3 protein: CAWSVVNSNQPQHF
CDR3 DNA: TGTGCCTGGAGTGTCGTTAATAGCAATCAGCCCCAGCATTTT

D gene: NA
J gene: TRBJ2-5
clone size: NA
V gene: TRBV6-5
CDR3 protein: CASREETQYF
CDR3 DNA: TGTGCCAGCCGGGAAGAGACCCAGTACTTC

D gene: NA
J gene: TRBJ1-3
clone size: few
V gene: TRBV18
CDR3 protein: CASSPPRVLSGNTIYF
CDR3 DNA: TGTGCCAGCTCACCACCCCGGGTCCTCTCTGGAAACACCATATATTTT

D gene: TRBD1
J gene: TRBJ1-2
clone size: few
V gene: TRBV9
CDR3 protein: CASSVDTGALGGYTF
CDR3 DNA: TGTGCCAGCAGCGTAGATACAGGGGCCTTGGGTGGCTACACCTTC

D gene: NA
J gene: TRBJ1-5
clone size: few
V gene: TRBV18
CDR3 protein: CASSPQFLPADGVAQHF
CDR3 DNA: TGTGCCAGCTCACCTCAATTTCTTCCGGCCGACGGTGTGGCCCAGCATTTT

D gene: TRBD2
J gene: TRBJ2-2
clone size: few
V gene: TRBV11-3
CDR3 protein: CASGIAGDTGELFF
CDR3 DNA: TGTGCCAGCGGGATAGCGGGGGACACCGGGGAGCTGTTTTTT

D gene: TRBD1
J gene: TRBJ1-4
clone size: NA
V gene: TRBV18
CDR3 protein: CASSPDRAEKLFF
CDR3 DNA: TGTGCCAGCTCACCCGACAGGGCTGAAAAACTGTTTTTT

D gene: NA
J gene: TRBJ1-6
clone size: NA
V gene: TRBV18
CDR3 protein: CASSPEGFYNSPLHF
CDR3 DNA: TGTGCCAGCTCACCAGAGGGGTTCTATAATTCACCCCTCCACTTT

D gene: NA
J gene: TRBJ2-7
clone size: NA
V gene: TRBV4-3
CDR3 protein: CASSQDGGGLEQYF
CDR3 DNA: TGCGCCAGCAGCCAAGACGGGGGCGGCCTCGAGCAGTACTTC

D gene: NA
J gene: TRBJ2-2
clone size: NA
V gene: TRBV11-3
CDR3 protein: CASSLRGWSGDTGELFF
CDR3 DNA: TGTGCCAGCAGCTTAAGGGGATGGTCCGGGGACACCGGGGAGCTGTTTTTT

D gene: TRBD2
J gene: TRBJ2-3
clone size: few
V gene: TRBV18
CDR3 protein: CASSPRLAGGSTDTQYF
CDR3 DNA: TGTGCCAGCTCACCACGCCTAGCGGGAGGATCGACAGATACGCAGTATTTT

D gene: TRBD1
J gene: TRBJ2-3
clone size: NA
V gene: TRBV7-3
CDR3 protein: CASSPGGATRNF
CDR3 DNA: TGTGCCAGCAGTCCAGGGGGCGCAACCCGAAATTTT

D gene: TRBD2
J gene: TRBJ2-7
clone size: few
V gene: TRBV5-1
CDR3 protein: CASSMALAGGPDEQYF
CDR3 DNA: TGCGCCAGCAGCATGGCCTTAGCGGGAGGGCCGGACGAGCAGTACTTC

D gene: NA
J gene: TRBJ1-1
clone size: NA
V gene: TRBV4-3
CDR3 protein: CASSQGGPGSLNTEAFF
CDR3 DNA: TGCGCCAGCAGCCAAGGGGGACCGGGTTCGTTGAACACTGAAGCTTTCTTT

D gene: NA
J gene: TRBJ1-4
clone size: NA
V gene: TRBV4-1
CDR3 protein: CATAWLSGNEKLFF
CDR3 DNA: TGCGCCACCGCGTGGCTGAGTGGGAATGAAAAACTGTTTTTT

D gene: TRBD1
J gene: TRBJ2-5
clone size: NA
V gene: TRBV6-6
CDR3 protein: CASSYLRGQQYF
CDR3 DNA: TGTGCCAGCAGTTACCTACGGGGACAGCAGTACTTC

D gene: TRBD2
J gene: TRBJ2-7
clone size: few
V gene: TRBV9
CDR3 protein: CASSPIGTIRGYEQYF
CDR3 DNA: TGTGCCAGCAGCCCTATTGGGACTATTCGGGGGTACGAGCAGTACTTC

D gene: TRBD1
J gene: TRBJ1-4
clone size: NA
V gene: TRBV5-1
CDR3 protein: CASSSDRFEKLFF
CDR3 DNA: TGCGCCAGCAGCTCGGACAGGTTTGAAAAACTGTTTTTT

D gene: NA
J gene: TRBJ2-6
clone size: few
V gene: TRBV28
CDR3 protein: CASSLGFSSGANVLTF
CDR3 DNA: TGTGCCAGCAGTTTAGGGTTTAGCTCTGGGGCCAACGTCCTGACTTTC

D gene: NA
J gene: TRBJ2-5
clone size: NA
V gene: TRBV7-7
CDR3 protein: CASSLGRGPQETQYF
CDR3 DNA: TGTGCTAGCAGCTTAGGCCGGGGGCCACAAGAGACCCAGTACTTC

D gene: TRBD1
J gene: TRBJ2-7
clone size: NA
V gene: TRBV13
CDR3 protein: CASSSLRDRALKPIYEQYF
CDR3 DNA: TGTGCCAGCAGCTCCCTCCGGGACAGGGCCTTAAAGCCAATCTACGAGCAGTACTTC

D gene: NA
J gene: TRBJ2-7
clone size: NA
V gene: TRBV28
CDR3 protein: CASSGLYEQYF
CDR3 DNA: TGTGCCAGCAGTGGTCTCTACGAGCAGTACTTC

D gene: NA
J gene: TRBJ2-7
clone size: NA
V gene: TRBV5-1
CDR3 protein: CASSFTDYEQYF
CDR3 DNA: TGCGCCAGCAGCTTTACGGATTACGAGCAGTACTTC

D gene: NA
J gene: TRBJ1-5
clone size: NA
V gene: TRBV6-5
CDR3 protein: CASSYGAGLQPQHF
CDR3 DNA: TGTGCCAGCAGTTACGGGGCAGGGCTTCAGCCCCAGCATTTT

D gene: NA
J gene: TRBJ2-7
clone size: NA
V gene: TRBV9
CDR3 protein: CASSVGPGPLGDYEQYF
CDR3 DNA: TGTGCCAGCAGCGTAGGACCAGGACCACTTGGGGATTACGAGCAGTACTTC

D gene: NA
J gene: TRBJ1-2
clone size: NA
V gene: TRBV6-5
CDR3 protein: CASSSGMRGYTF
CDR3 DNA: TGTGCCAGCAGTTCGGGGATGCGGGGCTACACCTTC

D gene: TRBD2
J gene: TRBJ2-5
clone size: few
V gene: TRBV10-3
CDR3 protein: CAISVVAGQETQYF
CDR3 DNA: TGTGCCATCAGTGTGGTAGCGGGACAAGAGACCCAGTACTTC

D gene: TRBD1
J gene: TRBJ1-3
clone size: few
V gene: TRBV7-2
CDR3 protein: CASSPRQGSGNTIYF
CDR3 DNA: TGTGCCAGCAGCCCTCGACAGGGATCGGGAAACACCATATATTTT

D gene: NA
J gene: TRBJ2-3
clone size: few
V gene: TRBV5-1
CDR3 protein: CASSVGGFRTDTQYF
CDR3 DNA: TGCGCCAGCAGCGTGGGGGGCTTCAGGACGGATACGCAGTATTTT

D gene: NA
J gene: TRBJ2-7
clone size: NA
V gene: TRBV27
CDR3 protein: CASSLQGGAYEQYF
CDR3 DNA: TGTGCCAGCAGTTTGCAGGGGGGTGCGTACGAGCAGTACTTC

D gene: NA
J gene: TRBJ2-3
clone size: few
V gene: TRBV5-1
CDR3 protein: CASSLEQITDTQYF
CDR3 DNA: TGCGCCAGCAGCTTGGAACAGATCACAGATACGCAGTATTTT

D gene: NA
J gene: TRBJ1-5
clone size: few
V gene: TRBV28
CDR3 protein: CASSRPFQPQHF
CDR3 DNA: TGTGCCAGCAGTCGCCCATTTCAGCCCCAGCATTTT

D gene: TRBD1
J gene: TRBJ2-7
clone size: few
V gene: TRBV5-1
CDR3 protein: CASEIDGQGYEQYF
CDR3 DNA: TGCGCCAGCGAAATAGACGGACAGGGCTACGAGCAGTACTTC

D gene: NA
J gene: TRBJ1-4
clone size: once
V gene: TRBV4-1
CDR3 protein: CASSHERRLVNEKLFF
CDR3 DNA: TGCGCCAGCAGCCATGAAAGGAGGTTGGTTAATGAAAAACTGTTTTTT

D gene: TRBD2
J gene: TRBJ2-1
clone size: few
V gene: TRBV9
CDR3 protein: CASSSSPGLAGGEQFF
CDR3 DNA: TGTGCCAGCAGCTCCTCCCCGGGACTAGCGGGAGGTGAGCAGTTCTTC